The present T cell receptor beta chain was sequenced within a study of T-cell memory formation after mild COVID-19. The study's findings and limits: Clones that shrank (day 15 to 85) were balanced CD4/CD8, whereas later expanders leaned CD4+.

This clonotype was counted only a few times. The antigen is undetermined. TCRdb reprocessed the 5' RACE reads with MiXCR, giving one entry per CDR3 protein. Of about 260,000 distinct CDR3 sequences in the sample, about a sixth are singletons; the top ten hold 22%. J lost 3 bases, V lost 10 bases, and 5 bases had no gene match. The germline V gene has CDR1 ENHRY and CDR2 SYGVKD. The CDR3 totals 12 residues. What was sequenced was PBMCs or a T cell subset sorted from them (not recorded which). This sequence originates from a man aged 18 to 30 who had mild COVID-19 (a few samples of this study predate the infection). Cell type and time point are not known. V gene TRBV10-3 combines with J gene TRBJ1-2, with 7 bases fitting TRBD1. The CDR3, as DNA: TGTGCCACCCACAGGGGATACTATGGCTACACCTTC. Translated, it gives CATHRGYYGYTF.